Listed below are T cell receptor beta chains from one sample, sequenced in a study of blood T cell repertoires in COVID-19. Some clones are missing from TCRdb's copy, which holds only in-frame ones; the method was immunoSEQ multiplex PCR. The repertoire holds some 340,000 clones, with 85% to 95% as singletons. Sequences were obtained from PBMCs or T cells enriched from blood (not recorded which). These receptors were taken from a woman aged 25 to 45 who had been exposed to COVID-19. Both conserved end residues are trimmed from each CDR3. Each record gives: V gene, CDR3 protein.

>TRBV5-1
ASSLVSPSTDTQY
>TRBV6-2/TRBV6-3
ASSKRTGYQH
>TRBV13
ASSLGTVQYEQY
>TRBV6-5
ASSYQIMGPEAF
>TRBV7-2
ASNPGVVAYEQY
>TRBV29-1
SVSGPGGDNQGYGYT
>TRBV7-2
ASSLWTSGGGNEQF
>TRBV5-1
ASSRGTGNNQPQH
>TRBV19
ASSIASGTANYGYT
>TRBV5-1
ASSVTSGRQETQY
>TRBV29-1
SALGTANYGYT